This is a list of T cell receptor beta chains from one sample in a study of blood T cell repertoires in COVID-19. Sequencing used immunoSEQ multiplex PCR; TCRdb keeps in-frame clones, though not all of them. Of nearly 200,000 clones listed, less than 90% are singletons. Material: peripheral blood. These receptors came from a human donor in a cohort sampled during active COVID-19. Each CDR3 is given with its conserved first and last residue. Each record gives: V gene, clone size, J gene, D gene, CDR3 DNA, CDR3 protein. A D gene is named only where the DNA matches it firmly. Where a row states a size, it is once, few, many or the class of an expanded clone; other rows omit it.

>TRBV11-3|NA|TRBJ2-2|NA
TGTGCCAGCAGTGGGGGGGCCGGCACCGGGGAGCTGTTTTTT
CASSGGAGTGELFF
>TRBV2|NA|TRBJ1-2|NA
TGTGCCAGCACAAACAGGGCCGACGATGGCTACACCTTC
CASTNRADDGYTF
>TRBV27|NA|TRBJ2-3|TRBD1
TGTGCCAGCAGTTTACCCACCGGGACAGGGGGTCCAGATACGCAGTATTTT
CASSLPTGTGGPDTQYF
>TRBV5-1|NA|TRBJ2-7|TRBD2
TGCGCCAGCAGCCCAGGACTAGCGGGGGGCACGGAGCAGTACTTC
CASSPGLAGGTEQYF
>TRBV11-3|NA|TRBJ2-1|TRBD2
TGTGCCAGCAGTGTCTCGACTAGCGGGTACAATGAGCAGTTCTTC
CASSVSTSGYNEQFF
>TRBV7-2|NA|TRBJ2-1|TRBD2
TGTGCCAGCAGCAAAAGGACTAGCGGGTACAATGAGCAGTTCTTC
CASSKRTSGYNEQFF
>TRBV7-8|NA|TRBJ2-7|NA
TGTGCCAGCAGCTTCGCGTACGAGCAGTACTTC
CASSFAYEQYF
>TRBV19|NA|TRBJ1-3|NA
TGTGCCAGTAGACGACAGGCGGACACCATATATTTT
CASRRQADTIYF
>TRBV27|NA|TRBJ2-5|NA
TGTGCCAGAAAACTTAAGCGGTTAGAGACCCAGTACTTC
CARKLKRLETQYF
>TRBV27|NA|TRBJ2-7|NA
TGTGCCAGCAGTTTATACGCAGGCCTCTTCTTAAACGAGCAGTACTTC
CASSLYAGLFLNEQYF
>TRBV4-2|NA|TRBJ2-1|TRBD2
TGTGCCAGCAGCCAAGGGCTTTCTGTGACTAGCGGGGGTAATGAGCAGTTCTTC
CASSQGLSVTSGGNEQFF
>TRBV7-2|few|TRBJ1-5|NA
TGTGCCAGCAGCTTAGGAGGGTCTAGCAATCAGCCCCAGCATTTT
CASSLGGSSNQPQHF
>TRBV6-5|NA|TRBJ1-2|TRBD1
TGTGCCAGCGCACAGGGGGGTCCCGTTAACTATGGCTACACCTTC
CASAQGGPVNYGYTF
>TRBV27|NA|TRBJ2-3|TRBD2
TGTGCCAGCAGTTTCAGGACTAGCGGGAGGGGAGATACGCAGTATTTT
CASSFRTSGRGDTQYF
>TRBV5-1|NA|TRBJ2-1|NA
TGCGCCAGCGCCCTACCGGGACTTTACAATGAGCAGTTCTTC
CASALPGLYNEQFF
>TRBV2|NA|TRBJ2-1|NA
TGTGCCAGCAGCCTCTGGGAGCGTGGTGAGCAGTTCTTC
CASSLWERGEQFF
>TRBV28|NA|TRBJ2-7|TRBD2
TGTGCCAGCAGTTTGATCACTAGCGGGGGCTACGAGCAGTACTTC
CASSLITSGGYEQYF
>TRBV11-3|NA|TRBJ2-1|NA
TGTGCCAGCAGCTTCCCCGGACATAACAATGAGCAGTTCTTC
CASSFPGHNNEQFF
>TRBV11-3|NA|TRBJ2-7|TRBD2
TGTGCCAGCAGCTTAGGTAGCGGGATAAACGAGCAGTACTTC
CASSLGSGINEQYF
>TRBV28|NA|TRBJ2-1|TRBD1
TGTGCCAGCAGCCTAACCCTCGGGACAGCCCAATCCCAGTTCTTC
CASSLTLGTAQSQFF
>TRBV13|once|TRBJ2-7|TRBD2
TGTGCCAGCAGCCAGAGGACTAGCGGGGTCTACGAGCAGTACTTC
CASSQRTSGVYEQYF
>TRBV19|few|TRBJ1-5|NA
TGTGCCAGTAGGGGGGCTGGCAATCAGCCCCAGCATTTT
CASRGAGNQPQHF
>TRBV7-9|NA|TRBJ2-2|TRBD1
TGTGCCAGCAGGAGACAGGGGGTCACCGGGGAGCTGTTTTTT
CASRRQGVTGELFF
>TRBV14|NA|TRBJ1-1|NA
TGTGCCAGCAGCCAGAGAATTTTTGGCACTGAAGCTTTCTTT
CASSQRIFGTEAFF
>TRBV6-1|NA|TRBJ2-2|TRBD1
TGTGCCAGCAGTGAAGTAGGGGGCATCACCGGGGAGCTGTTTTTT
CASSEVGGITGELFF
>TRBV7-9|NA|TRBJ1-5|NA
TGTGCCAGCAGCCCACAGGGTAATCAGCCCCAGCATTTT
CASSPQGNQPQHF
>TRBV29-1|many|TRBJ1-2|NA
TGCAGCGTTGAACCGGGAATGGGAGGCTACACCTTC
CSVEPGMGGYTF
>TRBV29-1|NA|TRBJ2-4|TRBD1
TGCAGCGTTTTGCCTTGGACAGGGGAAAACATTCAGTACTTC
CSVLPWTGENIQYF
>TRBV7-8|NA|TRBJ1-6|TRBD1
TGTGCCAGCAGCCCCTGGACAGGGTCCTCCCCTTATAATTCACCCCTCCACTTT
CASSPWTGSSPYNSPLHF
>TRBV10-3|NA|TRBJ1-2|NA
TGTGCCATCAGTGGTGGCAGGAACTATGGCTACACCTTC
CAISGGRNYGYTF
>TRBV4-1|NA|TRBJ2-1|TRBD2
TGCGCCAGCAGCTCGGAGCCAACTAGCGGGTATAACAATGAGCAGTTCTTC
CASSSEPTSGYNNEQFF
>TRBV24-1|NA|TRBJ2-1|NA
TGTGCCACCAGTGACGGGACAACAATTAGTGAGCAGTTCTTC
CATSDGTTISEQFF
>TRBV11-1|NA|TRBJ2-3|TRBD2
TGTGCCAGCAGCTTATTATCCAGCGGGAGAACAGATACGCAGTATTTT
CASSLLSSGRTDTQYF
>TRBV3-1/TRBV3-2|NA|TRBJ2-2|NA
TGTGCCAGCAGACATACAGGCGTGGATACGAACACCGGGGAGCTGTTTTTT
CASRHTGVDTNTGELFF
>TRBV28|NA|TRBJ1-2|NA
TGTGCCAGCAGTACCCCAGGGGTGGGAGGCTACACCTTC
CASSTPGVGGYTF
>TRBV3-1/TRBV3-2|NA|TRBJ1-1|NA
TGTGCCAGCAGAACCGGGCCAGGGGCTGAAGCTTTCTTT
CASRTGPGAEAFF
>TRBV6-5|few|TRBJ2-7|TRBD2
TGTGCCAGCACCAGGGACTACTACGAGCAGTACTTC
CASTRDYYEQYF
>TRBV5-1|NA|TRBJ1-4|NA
TGCGCCAGCAGCTTGGTCAGGGGTGGTAATGAAAAACTGTTTTTT
CASSLVRGGNEKLFF
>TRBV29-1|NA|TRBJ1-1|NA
TGCAGCGTTGAAGGGGAGAGAACGAACACTGAAGCTTTCTTT
CSVEGERTNTEAFF
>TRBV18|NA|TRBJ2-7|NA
TGTGCCAGCTCACCGGGAATAACGGACAGCGAGCAGTACTTC
CASSPGITDSEQYF
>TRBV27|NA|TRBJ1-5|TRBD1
TGTGCCAGCAGGTATACAGGGGGCAAACAGCCCCAGCATTTT
CASRYTGGKQPQHF
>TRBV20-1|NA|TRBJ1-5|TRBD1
TGCAGTGCTAGTTCCGGACAGGACGATCAGCCCCAGCATTTT
CSASSGQDDQPQHF
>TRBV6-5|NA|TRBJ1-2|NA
TGTGCCAGCAGTTTGGGGGGTTCTAACTATGGCTACACCTTC
CASSLGGSNYGYTF
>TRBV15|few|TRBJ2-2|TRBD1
TGTGCCACCAGCAGAGGCACAGGGGCAACCGGGGAGCTGTTTTTT
CATSRGTGATGELFF
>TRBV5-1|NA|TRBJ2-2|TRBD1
TGCGCCAGCAGCTGGGGACAGGGGGCCACCGGGGAGCTGTTTTTT
CASSWGQGATGELFF
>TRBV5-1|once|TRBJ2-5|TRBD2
TGCGCCAGCAGCTTGGGACTAGCGGAGACCCAGTACTTC
CASSLGLAETQYF
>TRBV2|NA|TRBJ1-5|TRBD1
TGTGCCAGCAGTGAGATGCCGGGACAGGGCAATCAGCCCCAGCATTTT
CASSEMPGQGNQPQHF
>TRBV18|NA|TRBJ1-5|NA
TGTGCCAGCTCACGGGGAGAGGGCCAGCCCCAGCATTTT
CASSRGEGQPQHF
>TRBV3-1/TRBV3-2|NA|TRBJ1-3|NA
TGTGCCAGCAGCAGGGGCGGGGGAGGCTCTGGAAACACCATATATTTT
CASSRGGGGSGNTIYF
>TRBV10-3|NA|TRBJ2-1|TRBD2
TGTGCCATCAGTAGGACTAGCGGAAACAATGAGCAGTTCTTC
CAISRTSGNNEQFF
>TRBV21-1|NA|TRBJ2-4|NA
TGTGCCAGCAGCAAAGGGAGGGGGCACAGCAAAAACATTCAGTACTTC
CASSKGRGHSKNIQYF
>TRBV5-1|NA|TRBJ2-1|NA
TGCGCCAGCAAGGTACAGGGAATTGAGTTCTTC
CASKVQGIEFF
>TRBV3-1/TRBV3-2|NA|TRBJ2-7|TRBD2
TGTGCCAGCAGCCCATCCCGGGGCGGAGCGGGGTCCTACGAGCAGTACTTC
CASSPSRGGAGSYEQYF
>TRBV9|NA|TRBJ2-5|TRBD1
TGTGCCAGCAGCGTAGACAGGGGAAGGGAGACCCAGTACTTC
CASSVDRGRETQYF